This T cell receptor beta chain was recorded in a study of OX40 agonist ivuxolimab in advanced cancers. Study context: Ivuxolimab is a fully human IgG2 antibody that activates OX40 (CD134). People who had prior anti-PD-1, anti-PD-L1 or anti-CTLA-4 therapy could take part, and about 40% had some. Study observations and caveats: Dosing at 0.1 to 3.0 mg/kg was accompanied by clonal expansion of CD4+ and CD8+ blood T cells by week 6.

Notes on this clone: What it binds is not known.

The CDR3 is 14 residues long. Per the germline V gene, CDR1 is SGHRS and CDR2 is YFSETQ. Trimming removed 7 bases from V and 5 bases from J, with 19 bases in between. Using immunoSEQ multiplex PCR, the repertoire was profiled, and TCRdb retains in-frame clones only, with some absent. The sample contains tens of thousands of clones, roughly 90% of which appear only once. Sequencing used CD4+ or CD8+ T cells sorted from blood, obtained in a trial of the OX40 agonist ivuxolimab. The TCR originated in an adult with an advanced solid tumor such as melanoma, head and neck, liver or kidney cancer. The rearrangement uses TRBV5-1 and TRBJ2-7; tentative D call: TRBD2 (7 bases). The CDR3 protein is CASYEGGAENEQYF. The CDR3, as DNA: TGCGCCAGCTACGAGGGGGGGGCGGAGAACGAGCAGTACTTC.